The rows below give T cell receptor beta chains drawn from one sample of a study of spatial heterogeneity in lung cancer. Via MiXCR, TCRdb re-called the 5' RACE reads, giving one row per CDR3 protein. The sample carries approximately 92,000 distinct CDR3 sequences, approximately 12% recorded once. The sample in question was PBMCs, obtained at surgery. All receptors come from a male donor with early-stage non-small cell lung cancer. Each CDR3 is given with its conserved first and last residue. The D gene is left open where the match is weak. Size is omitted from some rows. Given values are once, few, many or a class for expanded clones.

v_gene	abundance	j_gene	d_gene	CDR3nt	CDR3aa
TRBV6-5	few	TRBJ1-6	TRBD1	TGTGCCAGCAGTGAGGGGGCGCGGGATTCACCCCTCCACTTT	CASSEGARDSPLHF
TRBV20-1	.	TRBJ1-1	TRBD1	TGCAGTGCTAACGGCAGGGGGGTTGGTGAAGCTTTCTTT	CSANGRGVGEAFF
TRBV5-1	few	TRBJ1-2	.	TGCGCCAGCAGCTTGGGGTCAGGCTTGGAATATGGCTACACCTTC	CASSLGSGLEYGYTF
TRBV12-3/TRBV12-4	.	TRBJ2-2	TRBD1	TGTGCCAGCAGTCCGTTGAGGGGGCGAGTCACCGGGGAGCTGTTTTTT	CASSPLRGRVTGELFF
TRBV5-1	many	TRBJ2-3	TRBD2	TGCGCCAGCAGCTTAGGAGCGGGAGCAGCAGATACGCAGTATTTT	CASSLGAGAADTQYF
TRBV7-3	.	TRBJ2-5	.	TGTGCCAGCAGTTATTTGATCGGGGGAGAGACCCAGTACTTC	CASSYLIGGETQYF
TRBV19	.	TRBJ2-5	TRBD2	TGTGCCAGTAGTCATCCGGGACTAGCGGGGCAAGAGACCCAGTACTTC	CASSHPGLAGQETQYF
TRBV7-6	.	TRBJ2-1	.	TGTGCCAGCAGCTTAGTAAGCCTCTCCTACAATGAGCAGTTCTTC	CASSLVSLSYNEQFF
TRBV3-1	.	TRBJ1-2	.	TGTGCCAGCAGCCAAGAGAGGGCGGGGTTGGAAGGCTACACCTTC	CASSQERAGLEGYTF
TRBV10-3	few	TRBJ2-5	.	TGTGCCATCAGTGAGTCGGACAGCCAAGAGACCCAGTACTTC	CAISESDSQETQYF
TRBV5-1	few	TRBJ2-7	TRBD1	TGCGCCAGCAGTTCGGACAGGGAACGCGAGCAGTACTTC	CASSSDREREQYF
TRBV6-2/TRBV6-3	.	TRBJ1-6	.	TGTGCCAGCAGTTCCCCGCTGGGAGGAAATTCACCCCTCCACTTT	CASSSPLGGNSPLHF
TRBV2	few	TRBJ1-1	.	TGTGCCAGCACCGGTGTGGGGACATGGAACACTGAAGCTTTCTTT	CASTGVGTWNTEAFF
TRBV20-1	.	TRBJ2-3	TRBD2	TGCAGTGCCTTCCCCGGGACTAGCGGGGGGGCAACAGATACGCAGTATTTT	CSAFPGTSGGATDTQYF
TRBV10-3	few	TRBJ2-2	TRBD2	TGTGCCATCAGTGATGGGACTAGCAGAAACACCGGGGAGCTGTTTTTT	CAISDGTSRNTGELFF
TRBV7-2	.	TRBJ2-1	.	TGTGCCAGCAGCTTATTACTAGGGAATGAGCAGTTCTTC	CASSLLLGNEQFF
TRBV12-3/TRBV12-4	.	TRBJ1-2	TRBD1	TGTGCCAGCAGCGCACAGGGGGCTCGGGGCTACACCTTC	CASSAQGARGYTF
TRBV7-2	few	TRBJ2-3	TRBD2	TGTGCCAGCAGCTTATTGCTTATAGCGGGGGGGTCAACAGATACGCAGTATTTT	CASSLLLIAGGSTDTQYF
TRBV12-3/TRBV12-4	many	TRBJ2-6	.	TGTGCCAGCAGCCCTTGGGCCAACGTCCTGACTTTC	CASSPWANVLTF
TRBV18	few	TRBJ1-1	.	TGTGCCAGCTCGGCCGGGAAGAACACTGAAGCTTTCTTT	CASSAGKNTEAFF
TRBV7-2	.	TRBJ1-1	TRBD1	TGTGCCAGCAGCCTTCGCGCGGCCGGGCAGGGGGATACCTCTGAAGCTTTCTTT	CASSLRAAGQGDTSEAFF
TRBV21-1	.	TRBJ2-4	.	TGTGCCAGCAGCAACAGGGGGACAGTGGCCAAAAACATTCAGTACTTC	CASSNRGTVAKNIQYF
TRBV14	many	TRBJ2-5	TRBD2	TGTGCCAGCAGCGAAAAGCGTCGGCCTAGCGGGAGGAGAGAGACCCAGTACTTC	CASSEKRRPSGRRETQYF
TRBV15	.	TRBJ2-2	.	TGTGCCACCAGCAGAGTAGCAGAGACCGGGGAGCTGTTTTTT	CATSRVAETGELFF
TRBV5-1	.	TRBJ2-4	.	TGCGCCAGCAGCTTGGGAAGCGGCCTCCAAAACATTCAGTACTTC	CASSLGSGLQNIQYF
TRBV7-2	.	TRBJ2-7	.	TGTGCCAGCAGCCAGGGACTTCTCTCCTACGAGCAGTACTTC	CASSQGLLSYEQYF
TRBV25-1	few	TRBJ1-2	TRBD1	TGTGCCAGCAGGGGGGACAGGGGAAACTATGGCTACACCTTC	CASRGDRGNYGYTF
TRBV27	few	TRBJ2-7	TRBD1	TGTGCCAGCAGTCCCGGGGACAGGGATTCTGGCGAGCAGTACTTC	CASSPGDRDSGEQYF
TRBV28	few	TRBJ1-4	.	TGTGCCAGCAGTTCTACTATGGGGTGGGAAAAACTGTTTTTT	CASSSTMGWEKLFF
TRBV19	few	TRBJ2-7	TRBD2	TGTGCCAGTAGTATCTCTACCGGGACTAGCGGAACCTACGAGCAGTACTTC	CASSISTGTSGTYEQYF
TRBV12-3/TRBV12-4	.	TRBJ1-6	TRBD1	TGTGCCAGCAGTCAGGCCAGGGGGCAGGAGAGATCACCCCTCCACTTT	CASSQARGQERSPLHF
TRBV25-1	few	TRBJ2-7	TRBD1	TGTGCCAGCAGGGGGACAGATCGCTCCTACGAGCAGTACTTC	CASRGTDRSYEQYF
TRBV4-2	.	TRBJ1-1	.	TGTGCCAGCAGCCAAGTTCGCCAGAACACTGAAGCTTTCTTT	CASSQVRQNTEAFF
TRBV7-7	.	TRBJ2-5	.	TGTGCTAGCAGCCGCGCCCTGGGCGGCCTAGATTGGACCCAGTACTTC	CASSRALGGLDWTQYF
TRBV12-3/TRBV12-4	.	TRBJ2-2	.	TGTGCCAGCAGTGGCGACAGGAGGACGAACACCGGGGAGCTGTTTTTT	CASSGDRRTNTGELFF
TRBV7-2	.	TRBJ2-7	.	TGTGCCAGCAGCCTGACTCCCGGGACACTCTACGAGCAGTACTTC	CASSLTPGTLYEQYF
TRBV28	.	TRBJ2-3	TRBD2	TGTGCCAGCAGTTTATACCGCCCCGGACTAGGGGACACAGATACGCAGTATTTT	CASSLYRPGLGDTDTQYF
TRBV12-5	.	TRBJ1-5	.	TGTAGCAATCAGCCCCAGCATTTT	CSNQPQHF
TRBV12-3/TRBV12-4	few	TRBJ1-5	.	TGTGCCAGCAGTTTAAGGGGATCCGGGTCCCAGCCCCAGCATTTT	CASSLRGSGSQPQHF
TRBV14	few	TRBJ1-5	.	TGTGCCAGCAGCCAAGGCTCCTGGACAGAAAGGAGTAATCAGCCCCAGCATTTT	CASSQGSWTERSNQPQHF
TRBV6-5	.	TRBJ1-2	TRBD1	TGTGCCAGCAGTCCTATAGGACAGGGTTCTGGCTACACCTTC	CASSPIGQGSGYTF
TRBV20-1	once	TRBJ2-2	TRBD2	TGCAGTGCTAGAGATGGCGAGCGGGGGGTATCCGGGGAGCTGTTTTTT	CSARDGERGVSGELFF
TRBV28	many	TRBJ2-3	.	TGTGCCAGCAGCGCCGGGGGAAGGGATACGCAGTATTTT	CASSAGGRDTQYF